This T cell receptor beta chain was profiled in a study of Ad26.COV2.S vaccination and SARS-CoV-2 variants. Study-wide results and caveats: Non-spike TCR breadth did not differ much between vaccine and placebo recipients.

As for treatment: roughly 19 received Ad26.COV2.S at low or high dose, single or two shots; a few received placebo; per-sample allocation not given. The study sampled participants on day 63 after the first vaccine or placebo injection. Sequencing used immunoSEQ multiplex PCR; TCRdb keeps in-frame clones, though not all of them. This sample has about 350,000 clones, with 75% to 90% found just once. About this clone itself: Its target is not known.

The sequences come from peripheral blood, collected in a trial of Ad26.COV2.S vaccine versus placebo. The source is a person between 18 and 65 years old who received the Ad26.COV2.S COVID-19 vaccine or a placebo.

The CDR3, as DNA: TGTGCCAGCAGCTTATGGGGTGAGATCACTGAAGCTTTCTTT. Translating it yields CASSLWGEITEAFF. This sequence joins TRBV5-5 and TRBJ1-1; D unresolved. Germline V gene lookup returns CDR1 SGHKS and CDR2 YYEKEE (reference sequence). The CDR3 has 14 amino acids. Trimming took 2 bases from V and 4 from J, leaving 12 bases between them.